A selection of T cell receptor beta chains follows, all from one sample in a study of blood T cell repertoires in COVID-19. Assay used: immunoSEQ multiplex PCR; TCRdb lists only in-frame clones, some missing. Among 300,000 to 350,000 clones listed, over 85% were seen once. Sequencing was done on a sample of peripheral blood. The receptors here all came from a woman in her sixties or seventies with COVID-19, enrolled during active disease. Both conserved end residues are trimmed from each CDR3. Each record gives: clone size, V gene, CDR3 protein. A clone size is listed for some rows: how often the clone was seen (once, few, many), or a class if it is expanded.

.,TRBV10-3,AISEREDIGGYT
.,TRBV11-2,ASSLDRNYGYT
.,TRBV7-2,ASSLRKALSPLH
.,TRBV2,ASCMGQGKSNQPQH
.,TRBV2,ASSVGRPSSGNTIY
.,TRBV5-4,ASSSYRGPGANVLT
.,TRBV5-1,ASSLRLREASYT
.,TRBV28,ASSISWGGEKLF
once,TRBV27,ASSFGRDRAIYT
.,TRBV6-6,ASSQNSGGPTGELF
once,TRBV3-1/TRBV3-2,ASSQPLGAQAF
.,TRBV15,ATSRDKSLQRGETQY
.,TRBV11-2,ASSQGLHSNQPQH
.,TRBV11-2,ASSQTALAGGFYNEQF
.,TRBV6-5,ASSYQQGMNTEAF
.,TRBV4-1,ASSQATGRATEAF
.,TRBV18,ASSPSSGGSYNEQF
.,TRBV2,ASSDTRGSGELF
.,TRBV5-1,ASSLPPGGAYEQY
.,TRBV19,ASSGGMTEAF
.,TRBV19,ASSKGTGGYGYT
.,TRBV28,ASRKPTGRGVNEQF
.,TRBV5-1,ASSLGLGQGVETQY
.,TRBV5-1,ASSFQGSGANVLT
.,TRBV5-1,ASSPWTGGNTEAF
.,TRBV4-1,ASSHNDRVAGSGEKLF
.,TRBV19,ASSRGRNTEAF
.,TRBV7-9,ASSFPGQRGSDTQY
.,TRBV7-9,ASSLDPGLAGGVYNEQF
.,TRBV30,AWSPPGGNQPQH
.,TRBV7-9,ASTPSGKQETQY
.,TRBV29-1,SVAPHSGNTIY
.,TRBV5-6,ASSPTGGYYGYT
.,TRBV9,ASSVGLAGGQDTQY
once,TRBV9,ASSPHRGGPEAF
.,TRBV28,ASSLTQGRYEQY
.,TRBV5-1,ASSSGDTQETQY
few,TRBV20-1,SASSLAGGPYNEQF
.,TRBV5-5,ASSRDLNTEAF
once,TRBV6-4,ASSDGYSGGANEQF
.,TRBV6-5,ATLPSRNYGYT
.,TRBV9,ASSVDPNTRGTQY
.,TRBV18,ASSPSQSSYNEQF
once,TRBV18,ASSSVRAGAKNTEAF
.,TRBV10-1,ASSDRNTGELF
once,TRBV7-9,ASSPYQGAYNEQF